This TCR beta chain emerged from a study of T cells after posttransplantation cyclophosphamide. Study-wide points: Donor-recipient repertoire similarity was low at 1-2 months, rising over year one. Blood and skin or GI T cell repertoires showed limited TRB overlap.

The germline gives CDR1 SGHTA, CDR2 FQGTGA. The CDR3 totals 13 residues. V gave up 5 bases and J gave up 5 bases, with 12 bases separating them. Assay: immunoSEQ multiplex PCR; the TCRdb copy retains only in-frame clones and omits some. Of around 4,400 clones listed, 60% to 80% are singletons. In the case of this clone: Its antigen is not known.

Treatment was busulfan-fludarabine conditioning, a marrow graft, and cyclophosphamide on days +3 and +4. This sequence was found in a male patient aged 45-59 years who received an allogeneic stem cell transplant from an unrelated donor, was CMV-positive, and had acute GVHD only. Some T cells could come from the graft donor. The sequencing here drew on PBMCs, taken about 27 days after a stem cell transplant with posttransplant cyclophosphamide. The rearrangement uses TRBV7-3 and TRBJ1-1; D uncertain. CDR3 bases: TGTGCCAGCAGCCCTCAAGCCGGGACTGAAGCTTTCTTT. Amino acids: CASSPQAGTEAFF.